Following are 12 T cell receptor beta chains from one sample sequenced in a study of OX40 agonist ivuxolimab in advanced cancers. The assay was immunoSEQ multiplex PCR, and TCRdb's table has in-frame clones only and misses some. The data show about 81,000 clones, more than 75% seen once. The specimen was CD4+ or CD8+ T cells sorted from blood, collected in a trial of the OX40 agonist ivuxolimab. These TCRs come from an adult with an advanced solid tumor such as melanoma, head and neck, liver or kidney cancer.

V is TRBV6-6 and J is TRBJ2-1, with D hard to call. This CDR3 is 15 amino acids long. Germline V lookup: CDR1 MNHNY, CDR2 SVGAGI (reference sequence). V lost 5 bases to trimming and J lost 8 bases, with 19 bases between them. The CDR3 here is CASSPRAITQDEQFF. CDR3 DNA sequence: TGTGCCAGCAGTCCCCGGGCAATCACCCAGGATGAGCAGTTCTTC.

This clone was counted a single time. The chain uses TRBV6-1 and TRBJ2-7; D tentatively reads TRBD1 or TRBD2 (5 bases each). This CDR3 comprises 13 residues. From germline, CDR1 is MNHNS and CDR2 SASEGT. V was trimmed by 11 bases and J by 5 bases, leaving 19 bases between them. The CDR3 nucleotides read TGTGCCGTCGGGGCTTCAGAGGTGGACGAGCAGTACTTC. Its translation is CAVGASEVDEQYF.

The genes are TRBV27 and TRBJ2-7; the match to TRBD2 covers 12 bases. The germline CDR1 and CDR2 sequences are MNHEY and SMNVEV (reference sequence). V shed 4 bases, J shed 2 bases, and the junction held 3 bases outside the gene matches. The CDR3 extends over 15 amino acids. DNA for the CDR3: TGTGCCAGCAGTTCCCCTAGCGGGGGGGCCTACGAGCAGTACTTC. It is translated as CASSSPSGGAYEQYF.

The rearrangement uses TRBV28 and TRBJ1-6; TRBD1 is a possible D gene (6 bases). The length of the CDR3 is 18 residues. From germline, CDR1 is MDHEN and CDR2 SYDVKM. V was pared by 7 bases and J by 8 bases, with 27 bases between. The CDR3 loop is CASKTLGTFSGTDSPLHF. As DNA, the CDR3 is TGTGCCAGCAAAACCCTCGGGACATTTTCAGGGACGGATTCACCCCTCCACTTT.

The V and J genes are TRBV6-1 and TRBJ1-1, with D hard to call. Germline V gives CDR1 MNHNS, CDR2 SASEGT. V was shortened by 2 bases and J by 5 bases, with 21 bases between the two germline ends. This CDR3 contains 17 residues. The CDR3 nucleotides read TGTGCCAGCAGTGAATACCCCGGGCCCACTCAAATGACTGAAGCTTTCTTT. Translated: CASSEYPGPTQMTEAFF.

A single count supports this clone. The chain carries TRBV7-2 and TRBJ1-2, with 7 bases aligning to TRBD1. V lost 1 base to trimming and J lost 10 bases; unmatched junction nucleotides: 9. CDR3 length: 14 residues. Germline V gene data show CDR1 as SGHTA and CDR2 as FQGNSA. The DNA of the CDR3 is TGTGCCAGCAGCTTAGGGGGGACAGAGATCTTCTACACCTTC. This encodes CASSLGGTEIFYTF.

The gene calls are TRBV14 and TRBJ2-7; D may correspond to TRBD1 or TRBD2 (5 bases each). Germline CDR1 and CDR2: SGHDN and FVKESK. With 4 bases removed from V and 1 base from J, the gap between germline ends came to 14 bases. The CDR3 runs 15 residues. CDR3 sequence: CASSRGTLMSYEQYF. DNA of the CDR3: TGTGCCAGCAGCCGAGGGACGCTCATGTCCTACGAGCAGTACTTC.

The J gene is TRBJ2-3, the V gene TRBV7-9, with D unclear. This CDR3 comprises 9 residues. Germline values: CDR1 SEHNR, CDR2 FQNEAQ (reference sequence). V was clipped by 10 bases and J by 4 bases, with 3 bases between them. CDR3 nucleotide sequence: TGTGCCACGTCAGATACGCAGTATTTT. It translates to CATSDTQYF.

The rearrangement joins TRBV18 to TRBJ2-3, with D possibly matching TRBD1 (5 bases). V was cut by 1 base and J by 4 bases, with 6 bases left in between. Germline V gene lookup returns CDR1 KGHSH and CDR2 LQKENI. CDR3 length: 13 amino acids. CDR3 bases: TGTGCCAGCTCACCACAGACAGCAGATACGCAGTATTTT. Protein sequence: CASSPQTADTQYF.

The chain links TRBV7-9 to TRBJ1-5; no firm D call. V was clipped by 4 bases and J by 3 bases, with 7 bases between them. The length of the CDR3 is 13 residues. In germline, CDR1 is SEHNR, CDR2 FQNEAQ (reference sequence). The DNA of the CDR3 is TGTGCCAGCAGCTACCAGGCCAATCAGCCCCAGCATTTT. Its protein product is CASSYQANQPQHF.

This sequence joins TRBV14 and TRBJ1-1; 8 bases map to TRBD1. There are 16 residues in the CDR3. J gave up 10 bases and V 0 bases, and 13 bases lay outside the gene matches. Germline V gives CDR1 SGHDN, CDR2 FVKESK. CDR3 nucleotide sequence: TGTGCCAGCAGCCAAGACCCTGGACAGGGTGTGATCGGAGCTTTCTTT. Its translation is CASSQDPGQGVIGAFF. Complete variable domain (other parts from reference TRBV14 and TRBJ1-1): EAGVTQFPSHSVIEKGQTVTLRCDPISGHDNLYWYRRVMGKEIKFLLHFVKESKQDESGMPNNRFLAERTGGTYSTLKVQPAELEDSGVYFCASSQDPGQGVIGAFFGQGTRLTVV.

DNA of the CDR3: TGTGCCAGCAGTCGGGGACCTCAGGGGTATGGCTACACCTTC. It is translated as CASSRGPQGYGYTF. V usage is TRBV27 and J usage is TRBJ1-2; possibly TRBD1 for D (6 bases). Germline CDR1 and CDR2: MNHEY and SMNVEV (reference sequence). Trimming cost V 5 bases and J 5 bases, with 15 bases left between them. The CDR3 length is 14 residues.